This paragraph reports one TCR beta chain. The sample is drawn from a study of blood T cell repertoires in COVID-19. About the study: Some COVID-19 samples were acute and others convalescent; all came from the United States, Italy and Spain.

The CDR3 has 15 amino acids. Germline lookup yields CDR1 SEHNR and CDR2 FQNEAQ (reference sequence). V was pared by 4 bases and J by 1 base, with 11 bases between. Authors' data handling: Cell counts per sample came from amplifying reference gene primers. Clones were read by immunoSEQ multiplex PCR, and TCRdb kept only the in-frame ones, dropping some. The V and J calls and the clone size are those of that table, but D and trimming were determined from the DNA. This sample has 100,000 to 120,000 clones; 85% occur once, and the top ten carry about 13%. Sequenced sample: peripheral blood. This receptor was taken from a human donor in a cohort sampled during active COVID-19. The chain is built from TRBV7-9 and TRBJ1-5; TRBD1 might be the D (5 bases). This CDR3 reads CASSYGHSSNQPQHF. CDR3 nucleotide sequence: TGTGCCAGCAGCTACGGACATAGCAGCAATCAGCCCCAGCATTTT.